The rows below give T cell receptor beta chains drawn from one sample of a study of cytomegalovirus exposure and HLA in healthy donors. The data were produced by immunoSEQ multiplex PCR, yet TCRdb's version contains in-frame clones alone and is incomplete. This sample has 100,000 to 150,000 clones, with around 67% found just once. Source material: PBMCs. The receptors originated from a man aged 60 to 69 in good health and CMV-seropositive. The CDR3 runs from the conserved cysteine through the conserved F or W. The D gene is left open where the match is weak. Rows give clone size only sometimes, using once, few, many, or a class for an expanded clone.

CDR3nt: TGTGCTAGCAGCCAGGGGCCCGGGTCCGGGGAGCTGTTTTTT; CDR3aa: CASSQGPGSGELFF; d_gene: -; abundance: -; j_gene: TRBJ2-2; v_gene: TRBV7-7
CDR3nt: TGTGCCAGCAGCCAAGAAGGCGGGGGTGGCTACACCTTC; CDR3aa: CASSQEGGGGYTF; d_gene: -; abundance: -; j_gene: TRBJ1-2; v_gene: TRBV14
CDR3nt: TGTGCCAGTAGCCTACAGGGGGACCACGAGCAGTACTTC; CDR3aa: CASSLQGDHEQYF; d_gene: TRBD1; abundance: -; j_gene: TRBJ2-7; v_gene: TRBV19
CDR3nt: TGCGCCAGCAGTGAGAAAGCGGGGGGGTCTCCTACGCAGTATTTT; CDR3aa: CASSEKAGGSPTQYF; d_gene: TRBD2; abundance: -; j_gene: TRBJ2-3; v_gene: TRBV10-1
CDR3nt: TGTGCCAGCAGCCCACCCGGGGAGAGCTCCTACAATGAGCAGTTCTTC; CDR3aa: CASSPPGESSYNEQFF; d_gene: -; abundance: -; j_gene: TRBJ2-1; v_gene: TRBV5-4
CDR3nt: TGTGCCAGCAGCCCCCGGGACAGGGGGAACTATGGCTACACCTTC; CDR3aa: CASSPRDRGNYGYTF; d_gene: TRBD1; abundance: -; j_gene: TRBJ1-2; v_gene: TRBV7-2
CDR3nt: TGCGCCAGCAGCACACAACAGGCGCCGAATGAAAAACTGTTTTTT; CDR3aa: CASSTQQAPNEKLFF; d_gene: -; abundance: -; j_gene: TRBJ1-4; v_gene: TRBV5-1
CDR3nt: TGTGCCATCAGGGGGACAGTTATCTACGAGCAGTACTTC; CDR3aa: CAIRGTVIYEQYF; d_gene: TRBD1; abundance: few; j_gene: TRBJ2-7; v_gene: TRBV10-3
CDR3nt: TGTGCCAGCAGTGTCCGGGACTATTCACCCCTCCACTTT; CDR3aa: CASSVRDYSPLHF; d_gene: -; abundance: -; j_gene: TRBJ1-6; v_gene: TRBV6-1
CDR3nt: TGTGCCAGCAGCCCAGTAGTGGGGCCGGGACAGGGATACTCTGGAAACACCATATATTTT; CDR3aa: CASSPVVGPGQGYSGNTIYF; d_gene: TRBD1; abundance: once; j_gene: TRBJ1-3; v_gene: TRBV9